This TCR beta chain was found in a study of PD-L1 blockade in urothelial cancer. At the level of the study: Earlier, patients had received 0 to 3 chemotherapy regimens. T cells were recovered from blood samples at a median of roughly 150,000.

This clone is medium-sized (0.01 to 0.1%). Spiking each PCR with synthetic TCR analog templates was performed. Clones were read by immunoSEQ multiplex PCR, and TCRdb kept only the in-frame ones, dropping some. The sample carries 33,000 or so clones, over 75% recorded once. CDR3 size: 16 residues. Trimming pared 4 bases from V and 8 bases from J, leaving 21 bases between. From germline, CDR1 is MGHRA and CDR2 YSYEKL. The source was PBMCs, collected around atezolizumab (anti-PD-L1) treatment. The rearrangement uses TRBV4-1 and TRBJ2-4; D might be TRBD1 (6 bases). The clonotype was recovered from a man aged 70-80 years with urothelial cancer. CDR3 amino acids: CASSLSYSGVLDIQYF. CDR3 nucleotide sequence: TGCGCCAGCAGCCTCTCCTACTCAGGGGTCCTTGACATTCAGTACTTC.